This T cell receptor (beta chain) was sequenced for a study of blood T cell repertoires in COVID-19. About the research overall: Whether acute or convalescent, the COVID-19 samples came from the United States, Italy and Spain. Nucleic acid was either cDNA or gDNA, and it came from T cells, B-cell-depleted T cells, or PBMCs.

Per the original data handling: For nucleated cells, counts were estimated from reference gene primer amplification. Sequencing used immunoSEQ multiplex PCR; TCRdb keeps in-frame clones, though not all of them. The V and J calls and the clone size are those of that table, but D and trimming were determined from the DNA. The table has 250,000 to 350,000 clones, around 88% seen once. Individuals aged about 18 to 100 years were recruited from approximately 22 US areas. V was pared by 0 bases and J by 3 bases, with 6 bases between. Germline V gene data show CDR1 as SGHTA and CDR2 as FQGNSA. The CDR3 is 13 residues long.

The clonotype comes from a woman between 40 and 50 years old who had recovered from COVID-19. The chain recombines TRBV7-2 with TRBJ2-7, with D maybe TRBD2 (6 bases). The sample comprised PBMCs or T cells enriched from blood (not recorded which). CDR3 in amino acids: CASSLAGGYEQYF. DNA for the CDR3: TGTGCCAGCAGCTTAGCGGGAGGCTACGAGCAGTACTTC. Variable domain in full (rest from reference TRBV7-2 and TRBJ2-7): GAGVSQSPSNKVTEKGKDVELRCDPISGHTALYWYRQSLGQGLEFLIYFQGNSAPDKSGLPSDRFSAERTGGSVSTLTIQRTQQEDSAVYLCASSLAGGYEQYFGPGTRLTVT.